A single sample is the source of the 21 T cell receptor beta chains below, sequenced in a study of STAT5B mutations in CD4+ large granular lymphocyte leukemia. The method was immunoSEQ multiplex PCR; TCRdb's version includes in-frame clones alone and lacks a portion of them. The sample holds fewer than 35,000 clones, approximately 81% seen once. The specimen was CD4+ T cells from blood buffy coats. Receptors originate from a human donor in good health.

In nucleotides, the CDR3 is TGTGCCAGCAGGGACGACAGGGGTAGTCAGCCCCAGCATTTT. This codes for CASRDDRGSQPQHF. The chain joins TRBV2 to TRBJ1-5, with 8 nucleotides matching TRBD1. Germline trimming cut 6 bases from V and 6 bases from J; bases unmatched to any gene: 7. CDR3 length equals 14 residues. Germline V gene lookup returns CDR1 SNHLY and CDR2 FYNNEI.

This clone has only a few counts. This chain links TRBV19 with TRBJ1-5; no definite D call. V was clipped by 5 bases and J by 4 bases, with 9 bases between them. Per the germline V gene, CDR1 is LNHDA and CDR2 is SQIVND (reference sequence). There are 13 residues in the CDR3. CDR3 sequence: CASSPQTNQPQHF. The CDR3 DNA reads TGTGCCAGTAGTCCCCAAACAAATCAGCCCCAGCATTTT. Full variable domain (remainder filled in from reference TRBV19 and TRBJ1-5): DGGITQSPKYLFRKEGQNVTLSCEQNLNHDAMYWYRQDPGQGLRLIYYSQIVNDFQKGDIAEGYSVSREKKESFPLTVTSAQKNPTAFYLCASSPQTNQPQHFGDGTRLSIL.

J is TRBJ1-4 and V is TRBV30, with D unresolved. Germline lookup yields CDR1 GTSNPN and CDR2 SVGIG (reference sequence). The CDR3 extends over 17 amino acids. Trimming removed 3 bases from V and 0 bases from J, with 17 bases in between. The CDR3 is CAWREGGLRATNEKLFF. CDR3 in DNA: TGTGCCTGGAGGGAGGGCGGATTGAGAGCAACTAATGAAAAACTGTTTTTT.

The V gene is TRBV6-1, the J gene TRBJ2-4; a possible D gene is TRBD2 (7 bases). Looked up from germline, CDR1 is MNHNS and CDR2 is SASEGT. Deletions cut 6 bases from V and 8 bases from J, with 20 bases between. The CDR3 is 15 amino acids. Written as DNA, the CDR3 is TGTGCCAGCAGGGAAACAGGAGGAGGGGGGGACATTCAGTACTTC. Protein sequence: CASRETGGGGDIQYF.

This chain uses TRBV19 with TRBJ2-1; D is undetermined. The V end was cut by 6 bases, the J end by 0 bases, with 9 bases between. The CDR3 totals 14 residues. Germline-derived CDR1 and CDR2 are LNHDA and SQIVND (reference sequence). CDR3 bases: TGTGCCAGTAGCGCCATGTACTCCTACAATGAGCAGTTCTTC. Translating gives CASSAMYSYNEQFF.

This clone appeared a few times. The chain combines TRBV19 with TRBJ2-7; unclear D gene. CDR1 and CDR2 from the germline V gene are LNHDA and SQIVND (reference sequence). V lost 5 bases to trimming and J lost 5 bases, with 10 bases between them. The CDR3 is 12 residues long. CDR3 in amino acids: CASSYGFNEQYF. Written as DNA, the CDR3 is TGTGCCAGTAGTTACGGGTTCAACGAGCAGTACTTC.

This sequence joins TRBV19 and TRBJ1-1, with TRBD1 matching over 8 bases. The V and J ends lost 2 bases and 4 bases, in that order; junction bases with no gene match: 9. This CDR3 has 16 residues. Germline loops: CDR1 LNHDA, CDR2 SQIVND (reference sequence). The CDR3 nucleotides read TGTGCCAGTAGTATATATGGGACAGGTTCGGGCACTGAAGCTTTCTTT. It specifies CASSIYGTGSGTEAFF.

The CDR3 nucleotides read TGTGCTAGTGGTTTCTGGGGGGGGTCCGGCACAGATACGCAGTATTTT. Its protein product is CASGFWGGSGTDTQYF. This sequence joins TRBV12-5 and TRBJ2-3; 7 bases are shared with TRBD2. The ends lost 3 bases at V and 1 base at J; junction bases unmatched: 7. CDR1 and CDR2 from the germline V gene are LGHNT and FRNRAP. The CDR3 is 16 amino acids.

This clone has only a few counts. DNA of the CDR3: TGCGCCAGCAGTGAGGCCTTTAGCACGAACATTCAGTACTTC. Translating it yields CASSEAFSTNIQYF. V is TRBV10-2 and J is TRBJ2-4; D is uncertain. The V and J ends lost 2 bases and 7 bases respectively, with 12 bases between them. Germline V CDR1 and CDR2: WSHSY, SAAADI. The CDR3 runs to 14 residues.

The V gene is TRBV28, the J gene TRBJ1-6; D is possibly TRBD1 (6 bases). CDR1 and CDR2 from the germline V gene are MDHEN and SYDVKM. V gave up 3 bases and J gave up 3 bases, with 9 bases separating them. The CDR3 consists of 15 residues. The CDR3 spells CASSFLDSYNSPLHF. The CDR3 DNA reads TGTGCCAGCAGTTTTTTGGACAGCTATAATTCACCCCTCCACTTT.

In DNA form, the CDR3 reads TGCAGCGCCACGGAAGCGGGAGATACCGGGGAGCTGTTTTTT. Its protein product is CSATEAGDTGELFF. The V and J genes are TRBV29-1 and TRBJ2-2; TRBD2 matches 8 bases. CDR3 length: 14 residues. Germline assignment: CDR1 SQVTM and CDR2 ANQGSEA. The trim removed 7 bases at V and 5 bases at J, leaving 9 bases unmatched.

J is TRBJ2-1 and V is TRBV18, with 10 bases fitting TRBD2. This CDR3 contains 16 residues. Trimming at V came to 1 base and at J to 5 bases, leaving 5 bases not matched to a gene. From germline, CDR1 is KGHSH and CDR2 LQKENI. CDR3 residues: CASSPRRLAGDNEQFF. The CDR3 DNA sequence: TGTGCCAGCTCACCACGGAGGCTAGCGGGGGACAATGAGCAGTTCTTC.

V gene TRBV2 combines with J gene TRBJ1-3; no reliable D call. Germline loops: CDR1 SNHLY, CDR2 FYNNEI. V lost 8 bases and J lost 0, with 8 bases in between. The CDR3 extends over 13 amino acids. Here the CDR3 reads CASGSNSGNTIYF. In DNA, the CDR3 is TGTGCCAGCGGATCCAACTCTGGAAACACCATATATTTT.

This clone was detected only a few times. V is TRBV10-2 and J is TRBJ2-7; 12 positions agree with TRBD2. Trimming removed 6 bases from V and 6 bases from J; junction bases left unmatched: 3. This CDR3 has 13 residues. Germline V gene data show CDR1 as WSHSY and CDR2 as SAAADI. The CDR3 nucleotides read TGCGCCAGCAGATCGGGACTAGCGGGCGAGCAGTACTTC. Translated, it gives CASRSGLAGEQYF.

V usage is TRBV2 and J usage is TRBJ2-3; D possibly uses TRBD1 or TRBD2 (6 bases each). The CDR3 sequence is 16 residues long. CDR1 and CDR2 (germline): SNHLY, FYNNEI. The V end lost 5 bases, the J end lost 1 base, and 16 bases lay between the germline ends. CDR3 protein: CASSRRGGLGTDTQYF. The CDR3 nucleotides are TGTGCCAGCAGTAGAAGAGGGGGGCTGGGCACAGATACGCAGTATTTT.

The chain employs TRBV19 and TRBJ2-1, with 8 positions matching TRBD2. The junction had 8 bases not matched to a gene; V was cut back by 2 bases and J by 2 bases. The germline V gene has CDR1 LNHDA and CDR2 SQIVND (reference sequence). CDR3 length equals 17 residues. In DNA form, the CDR3 reads TGTGCCAGTAGTATATGGGCCGCGGGGGGAACCTACAATGAGCAGTTCTTC. Protein sequence: CASSIWAAGGTYNEQFF.

The chain is built from TRBV5-5 and TRBJ1-4, with D uncertain. This CDR3 contains 16 residues. The V gene lost 9 bases and the J gene lost 7 bases, with 25 bases spanning the gap. Germline V lookup: CDR1 SGHKS, CDR2 YYEKEE (reference sequence). CDR3 residues: CATTRGPNLGGEKLFF. Here the CDR3 DNA reads TGTGCCACCACCCGAGGGCCGAACCTAGGAGGTGAAAAACTGTTTTTT.

The table lists this clone with a count of one. This chain links TRBV5-6 with TRBJ2-4; D is ambiguous. Deletions cut 4 bases from V and 1 base from J, with 9 bases between. The CDR3 sequence is 14 residues long. From germline, CDR1 is SGHDT and CDR2 YYEEEE. The CDR3 spells CASSPPVAKNIQYF. The CDR3 DNA is TGTGCCAGCAGCCCCCCGGTGGCCAAAAACATTCAGTACTTC.

The chain joins TRBV5-1 to TRBJ1-1; 8 nucleotides match TRBD1. This CDR3 comprises 14 residues. Germline V lookup: CDR1 SGHRS, CDR2 YFSETQ. J lost 6 bases, V lost 0 bases, and 4 bases had no gene match. The DNA of the CDR3 is TGCGCCAGCAGCTTGGGACAGGGGAGGGCTGAAGCTTTCTTT. It specifies CASSLGQGRAEAFF.

The rearrangement joins TRBV7-2 to TRBJ2-7; a possible D gene is TRBD1 (6 bases). Trimming cost V 4 bases and J 3 bases, with 19 bases left between them. Germline V gene sequence: CDR1 SGHTA, CDR2 FQGNSA. This CDR3 has 16 residues. CDR3 sequence: CASSSDRTLPLYEQYF. CDR3 DNA sequence: TGTGCCAGCAGCTCAGACAGGACCCTCCCCCTCTACGAGCAGTACTTC. The full variable domain, rest sourced from reference TRBV7-2 and TRBJ2-7, is GAGVSQSPSNKVTEKGKDVELRCDPISGHTALYWYRQSLGQGLEFLIYFQGNSAPDKSGLPSDRFSAERTGGSVSTLTIQRTQQEDSAVYLCASSSDRTLPLYEQYFGPGTRLTVT.

This chain links TRBV15 with TRBJ2-7, with D perhaps TRBD2 (6 bases). Deletions cut 5 bases from V and 6 bases from J, with 23 bases between. Germline V lookup: CDR1 LNHNV, CDR2 YYDKDF (reference sequence). CDR3 length: 16 amino acids. CDR3 region: CATSLRPGEKLGEQYF. The CDR3 DNA reads TGTGCCACCAGCCTAAGACCGGGAGAGAAACTGGGCGAGCAGTACTTC.